A single sample is the source of the 30 T cell receptor beta chains below, sequenced in a study of blood T cells in healthy people across ages. Primers used in a second PCR of roughly 6 to 11 cycles were a sample-barcoded 5' primer and a J-beta primer mix. MiXCR, run by TCRdb on the 5' RACE reads, gives a single entry per CDR3 protein. The sample has about 540,000 distinct CDR3 sequences, less than 25% seen once. These data were also reused for a study on T cells of mothers and their children.

Sequenced material: blood. Receptors originate from a boy aged 5-17 years in good health.

The chain is built from TRBV28 and TRBJ2-5; D unresolved. The end of the DNA is better explained by TRBJ2-7, so the J call may be wrong. Germline V gene sequence: CDR1 MDHEN, CDR2 SYDVKM. The CDR3 is 14 amino acids. As DNA, the CDR3 is TGTGCCAGCAGTTACCTACAAAGCTCCGGCGAGCAGTACTTC. Its protein product is CASSYLQSSGEQYF.

This rearrangement joins TRBV6-1 to TRBJ2-5, with D perhaps matching TRBD1 (6 bases). TRBJ2-7 explains the end of the DNA better; the J call may be wrong. Germline V gene lookup returns CDR1 MNHNS and CDR2 SASEGT. The CDR3 loop spans 16 amino acids. This CDR3 is CASSEAGGSSSYEQYF. In nucleotides, the CDR3 is TGTGCCAGCAGTGAAGCAGGGGGTTCCAGCTCCTACGAGCAGTACTTC.

The chain recombines TRBV12-3 or TRBV12-4 with TRBJ1-1; TRBD1 agrees at 9 bases. J was trimmed by 11 bases and V by 10 bases; bases with no gene match: 14. The CDR3 sequence is 13 residues long. CDR3 loop: CAILTEEDRGAFF. In nucleotides, the CDR3 is TGTGCCATCTTGACCGAGGAGGACAGGGGCGCTTTCTTT.

This chain connects TRBV10-3 to TRBJ2-7; D possibly corresponds to TRBD1 (6 bases). Germline V CDR1 and CDR2: ENHRY, SYGVKD. V was trimmed by 2 bases and J by 2 bases, leaving 10 bases between them. The CDR3 is made up of 14 amino acids. CDR3 sequence reads: CAISEGTTTYEQYF. CDR3 nucleotide sequence: TGTGCCATCAGTGAGGGGACAACCACCTACGAGCAGTACTTC.

This clonotype was picked up a small number of times. The chain combines TRBV6-2 or TRBV6-3 with TRBJ2-4, with a tentative D call TRBD1 (7 bases). CDR3 length: 17 amino acids. CDR1 and CDR2 from the germline V gene are MNHEY and SVGEGT. V lost 4 bases to trimming and J lost 2 bases, with 18 bases between them. CDR3 in DNA: TGTGCCAGCAGTTTCCCAGACAGGGCGGGGACCAAAAACATTCAGTACTTC. It is translated as CASSFPDRAGTKNIQYF.

This clonotype was detected a few times. This chain uses TRBV12-3 or TRBV12-4 with TRBJ1-1; no clear D gene. V was pared by 2 bases and J by 0 bases, with 4 bases between. The CDR3 runs 13 residues. CDR3: CASSLFLNTEAFF. The CDR3 DNA follows: TGTGCCAGCAGTTTATTCTTGAACACTGAAGCTTTCTTT.

In its sample, this clonotype was seen a few times. The chain has TRBV29-1 and TRBJ1-2; TRBD1 matches 8 bases. CDR3 length equals 14 residues. Germline loops: CDR1 SQVTM, CDR2 ANQGSEA. V lost 2 bases and J lost 2; bases outside the gene matches: 4. The CDR3 DNA reads as TGCAGCGTTGAAAGGGACAGGATCAACTATGGCTACACCTTC. Protein sequence: CSVERDRINYGYTF. Full variable domain (rest looked up from reference TRBV29-1 and TRBJ1-2): SAVISQKPSRDICQRGTSLTIQCQVDSQVTMMFWYRQQPGQSLTLIATANQGSEATYESGFVIDKFPISRPNLTFSTLTVSNMSPEDSSIYLCSVERDRINYGYTFGSGTRLTVV.

This clonotype has just a few counts. CDR3 DNA: TGTGCCAGCAGCTCAGGTGGGGGGGGGCTGGGCACTGAAGCTTTCTTT. Protein: CASSSGGGGLGTEAFF. V is TRBV7-8 and J is TRBJ1-1; possible D gene TRBD1, 6 bases. This CDR3 has 16 amino acids. V was pared by 4 bases and J by 4 bases, with 19 bases between. Germline V lookup: CDR1 SGHVS, CDR2 FQNEAQ.

The V call is TRBV5-1, the J call TRBJ1-6, with 8 bases fitting TRBD1. From germline, CDR1 is SGHRS and CDR2 YFSETQ. The J segment lost 8 bases and the V segment lost 4 bases, leaving 8 bases of the junction unmatched. The CDR3 sequence is 15 residues long. The CDR3 DNA sequence: TGCGCCAGCAGCGAAGACAGGGGCCCTTATTCACCCCTCCACTTT. Its translation: CASSEDRGPYSPLHF.

There are a few counts of this clonotype. V gene TRBV28 combines with J gene TRBJ1-3, with 9 bases that match TRBD1. The J segment lost 3 bases and the V segment lost 9 bases, leaving 6 bases of the junction unmatched. Germline V gives CDR1 MDHEN, CDR2 SYDVKM. The CDR3 has 14 residues. CDR3 coding DNA: TGTGCCAGTTCGGGACAGGGTGGTGGAAACACCATATATTTT. It yields the protein CASSGQGGGNTIYF.

The V and J genes are TRBV27 and TRBJ1-2, with unresolved D. V gave up 4 bases and J gave up 3 bases, with 18 bases separating them. The CDR3 has 16 amino acids. Germline values: CDR1 MNHEY, CDR2 SMNVEV (reference sequence). As DNA, the CDR3 is TGTGCCAGCAGTTCTTCCCCTCTAAGGAGGGACTATGGCTACACCTTC. It specifies CASSSSPLRRDYGYTF.

The chain uses TRBV27 and TRBJ2-7; tentatively, D is TRBD2 (5 bases). The CDR3 totals 14 residues. Germline CDR1 MNHEY, CDR2 SMNVEV (reference sequence). The V gene lost 3 bases and the J gene lost 5 bases, with 14 bases spanning the gap. CDR3 nucleotide sequence: TGTGCCAGCAGTTTTCAACAGAGGGCCAACGAGCAGTACTTC. It is translated as CASSFQQRANEQYF.

The sample holds one count of this clonotype. This chain uses TRBV28 with TRBJ2-3; TRBD2 might be the D (6 bases). V was cut by 8 bases and J by 6 bases, with 15 bases left in between. The germline V gene encodes CDR1 MDHEN and CDR2 SYDVKM. This CDR3 has 13 residues. The CDR3 DNA sequence: TGTGCCAGCGGGACTCCCGCAATGGATACGCAGTATTTT. Translating gives CASGTPAMDTQYF. Using reference TRBV28 and TRBJ2-3 for the parts outside the CDR3, the full variable domain is DVKVTQSSRYLVKRTGEKVFLECVQDMDHENMFWYRQDPGLGLRLIYFSYDVKMKEKGDIPEGYSVSREKKERFSLILESASTNQTSMYLCASGTPAMDTQYFGPGTRLTVL.

The chain employs TRBV30 and TRBJ1-1; TRBD1 might be the D (5 bases). CDR3 length: 15 amino acids. V lost 2 bases to trimming and J lost 0 bases, with 13 bases between them. Germline V CDR1 and CDR2: GTSNPN, SVGIG (reference sequence). The CDR3 loop reads CAWSRGLLMNTEAFF. CDR3 coding DNA: TGTGCCTGGAGTAGGGGACTACTAATGAACACTGAAGCTTTCTTT.

The sample holds a few counts of this clonotype. The chain employs TRBV5-1 and TRBJ1-6; no firm D call. This CDR3 has 17 residues. Trimming stripped 0 bases from V and 0 bases from J, with 10 bases between. Germline-derived CDR1 and CDR2 are SGHRS and YFSETQ. The chain's CDR3 is CASSLDGSSSYNSPLHF. CDR3 DNA: TGCGCCAGCAGCTTGGACGGCAGTAGCTCCTATAATTCACCCCTCCACTTT.

The chain has TRBV6-2 or TRBV6-3 and TRBJ2-5, with TRBD2 identical over 9 bases. Germline lookup yields CDR1 MNHEY and CDR2 SVGEGT. J lost 5 bases, V lost 0 bases, and 4 bases had no gene match. The CDR3 length is 15 residues. The CDR3 nucleotides read TGTGCCAGCAGTTACTCGGGACTAGCATCTGAGACCCAGTACTTC. Its translation: CASSYSGLASETQYF.

Notes on this clonotype: A read error may be the cause here, since a much bigger clone is one base away. V gene TRBV20-1 combines with J gene TRBJ2-4; D perhaps matches TRBD1 (5 bases). CDR1 DFQATT and CDR2 SNEGSKA come from the germline V gene (reference sequence). This CDR3 has 12 amino acids. The CDR3 here is CSARDRKDIRYF. Here the CDR3 DNA reads TGCAGTGCTAGAGATCGGAAGGACATTCGGTACTTC.

Of note for this clonotype: One junction end disagrees with the germline gene, perhaps due to a read error. The chain recombines TRBV7-9 with TRBJ1-1, with 7 bases matching TRBD1. The CDR3 extends over 14 amino acids. Germline loops: CDR1 SEHNR, CDR2 FQNEAQ (reference sequence). CDR3 nucleotides: TGTGGCAGCAGCTTAAGGACAGGGAACACTGAAGCTTTCTTT. This codes for CGSSLRTGNTEAFF.

The chain recombines TRBV4-3 with TRBJ2-2; weak D call: TRBD1 (7 bases). V was pared by 1 base and J by 1 base, with 19 bases between. The germline V gene has CDR1 LGHNA and CDR2 YSLEER. The CDR3 length is 19 residues. DNA for the CDR3: TGCGCCAGCAGCCAAGTCTGGCAGGGGGGACTCAGGAACACCGGGGAGCTGTTTTTT. The encoded protein is CASSQVWQGGLRNTGELFF.

CDR3 in amino acids: CASKGFFEETQYF. The CDR3 nucleotides read TGCGCCAGCAAAGGGTTTTTTGAAGAGACCCAGTACTTC. The chain recombines TRBV5-1 with TRBJ2-5; no firm D call. CDR1 and CDR2 from the germline V gene are SGHRS and YFSETQ. This CDR3 spans 13 amino acids. V shed 6 bases and J shed 3 bases, with 12 bases lying between them. Full variable domain (remainder filled in from reference TRBV5-1 and TRBJ2-5): KAGVTQTPRYLIKTRGQQVTLSCSPISGHRSVSWYQQTPGQGLQFLFEYFSETQRNKGNFPGRFSGRQFSNSRSEMNVSTLELGDSALYLCASKGFFEETQYFGPGTRLLVL.

This chain connects TRBV19 to TRBJ2-1; 8 bases are shared with TRBD2. The end of the DNA fits TRBJ2-7 better, so the J call may be wrong. The CDR3 totals 15 residues. CDR1 and CDR2 (germline): LNHDA, SQIVND (reference sequence). CDR3 coding DNA: TGTGCCAGTAGTATTGGAGCGGGGGCCTCCTACGAGCAGTACTTC. Protein product: CASSIGAGASYEQYF.

The chain recombines TRBV4-3 with TRBJ2-7; D is unresolved. This CDR3 contains 15 residues. Trimming removed 2 bases at V and 6 bases at J, with 17 bases between. The germline V gene encodes CDR1 LGHNA and CDR2 YSLEER. The CDR3 nucleotides read TGCGCCAGCAGCCAATTTTTGGGCTTTTCGCGCGAGCAGTACTTC. Protein sequence: CASSQFLGFSREQYF.

The chain combines TRBV20-1 with TRBJ1-2; unclear D gene. Looked up from germline, CDR1 is DFQATT and CDR2 is SNEGSKA (reference sequence). The CDR3 runs 13 residues. The ends were cut back, 5 bases at V and 0 bases at J, with 10 bases in the middle. The CDR3 protein is CSAGRRANYGYTF. The CDR3 DNA is TGCAGTGCTGGCCGAAGGGCTAACTATGGCTACACCTTC.

The chain recombines TRBV3-1 with TRBJ2-5; 8 positions match TRBD2. Germline V gene data show CDR1 as LGHDT and CDR2 as YNNKEL (reference sequence). The CDR3 has 13 amino acids. V was clipped by 4 bases and J by 11 bases; unmatched bases: 9. The CDR3 DNA follows: TGTGCCAGCAGCCGAAGCGGGGGTGGTGGGCAGTACTTC. It translates to CASSRSGGGGQYF.

The chain employs TRBV6-4 and TRBJ1-1; D gene ambiguous. CDR1 and CDR2 (germline): MRHNA, SNTAGT. The CDR3 contains 12 residues. The ends were cut back, 3 bases at V and 7 bases at J, with 9 bases in the middle. The DNA of the CDR3 is TGTGCCAGCAGTGAATCGCGCAATGAAGCTTTCTTT. Translating gives CASSESRNEAFF.

This clonotype has just one count. The chain employs TRBV7-9 and TRBJ1-2; TRBD1 might be the D (6 bases). The V gene's germline CDR1 is SEHNR and CDR2 FQNEAQ (reference sequence). The CDR3 has 14 residues. V was clipped by 4 bases and J by 7 bases, with 16 bases between them. CDR3: CASSSGHPGRGYTF. The CDR3 DNA sequence: TGTGCCAGCAGCTCGGGACACCCAGGACGTGGCTACACCTTC.

This clonotype was seen ten or more times. The CDR3 bases are TGCGCCAGCAGCCAAGACCTCGGGTCTGGTGTGGGCTACACCTTC. This sequence encodes CASSQDLGSGVGYTF. The chain combines TRBV4-1 with TRBJ1-2; D gene unclear. The V end was cut by 0 bases, the J end by 8 bases, with 16 bases between. The length of the CDR3 is 15 residues. From germline, CDR1 is MGHRA and CDR2 YSYEKL.

The J gene is TRBJ1-6, the V gene TRBV7-8; D is undetermined. The V gene's germline CDR1 is SGHVS and CDR2 FQNEAQ. The V and J ends lost 1 base and 9 bases respectively, with 7 bases between them. CDR3 size: 13 residues. The CDR3 loop is CASSLVSSSPLHF. The CDR3, as DNA: TGTGCCAGCAGCTTAGTAAGCAGTTCACCCCTCCACTTT.

This chain uses TRBV7-2 with TRBJ1-2; D perhaps matches TRBD1 (5 bases). The CDR3 covers 14 residues. Between the trimmed V and J ends, which lost 2 bases and 2 bases, there was a span of 9 bases. CDR1 and CDR2 (germline): SGHTA, FQGNSA. CDR3 bases: TGTGCCAGCAGCTTATCCCGGGACAACTATGGCTACACCTTC. This sequence encodes CASSLSRDNYGYTF. The full variable domain, rest sourced from reference TRBV7-2 and TRBJ1-2, is GAGVSQSPSNKVTEKGKDVELRCDPISGHTALYWYRQSLGQGLEFLIYFQGNSAPDKSGLPSDRFSAERTGGSVSTLTIQRTQQEDSAVYLCASSLSRDNYGYTFGSGTRLTVV.

A note on this clonotype: A read error is possible here, since a much larger clone lies one base away. The chain is built from TRBV29-1 and TRBJ2-5, with D possibly being TRBD1 (6 bases). In germline, CDR1 is SQVTM, CDR2 ANQGSEA. This CDR3 contains 13 residues. Here the CDR3 reads CSVEGGRQETQHF. CDR3 in DNA: TGCAGCGTTGAAGGGGGGCGCCAAGAGACCCAGCACTTC.